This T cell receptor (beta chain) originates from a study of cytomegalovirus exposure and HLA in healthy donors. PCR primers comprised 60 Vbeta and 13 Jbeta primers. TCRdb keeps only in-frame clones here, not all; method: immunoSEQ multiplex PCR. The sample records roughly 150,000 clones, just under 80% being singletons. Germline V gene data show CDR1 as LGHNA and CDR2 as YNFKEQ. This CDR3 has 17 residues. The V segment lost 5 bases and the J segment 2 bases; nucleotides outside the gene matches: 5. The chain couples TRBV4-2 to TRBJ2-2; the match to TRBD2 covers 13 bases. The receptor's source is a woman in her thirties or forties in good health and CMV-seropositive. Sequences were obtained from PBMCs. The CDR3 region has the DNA TGTGCCAGCAGCTCCACTAGCGGGGGGGTCAACACCGGGGAGCTGTTTTTT. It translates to CASSSTSGGVNTGELFF.